This entry features one TCR beta chain sequence. Its antigen is as yet unknown. The repertoire was sequenced with immunoSEQ multiplex PCR; TCRdb's copy has only in-frame clones and lacks some. The sample includes around 2.3 million clones, about 94% of them seen just once. This sample was included in a study of shared clonotypes between healthy human individuals. Healthy HIV-negative adults without recent acute infections or vaccinations served as donors. The ends were cut back, 6 bases at V and 1 base at J, with 7 bases in the middle. The CDR3 totals 12 residues. CDR1 and CDR2 from the germline V gene are SNHLY and FYNNEI. The study, taken as a whole, reports: Relative to their counterparts shared across all four donors, non-shared clonotypes exhibited diminished generation probabilities.

The clonotype was recovered from a man in his late teens or twenties in good health. The rearrangement links TRBV2 to TRBJ2-7; unclear D gene. Sequenced material: naive CD4+ T cells sorted from blood. Subset: CD45RA+ positively selected. CDR3 sequence: CASRVESYEQYF. DNA for the CDR3: TGTGCCAGCAGGGTGGAATCCTACGAGCAGTACTTC.